This T cell receptor beta chain was captured by sequencing in a study of blood T cells in healthy people across ages (dated by TCRdb to between 2014 and 2017). About the investigation overall: In model experiments, template switching captured about one uniquely barcoded TCR beta cDNA molecule for every two T cells. Using deep sequencing normalized with unique cDNA molecular identifiers, the study measured how TCR beta repertoire diversity changes with age. The donors were divided into four age groups: young (average approximately 17 years), middle-aged (roughly 40), aged (under 70) and long-lived (about 79). To avoid experimental bias, donors of different ages were distributed randomly across sequencing lanes. Using the same blood draw, the study looked at two additional independent replicas of 1 million unique cDNA reads for two donors, one aged 18 to 29 and the other aged 80 or older.

Results and caveats for the whole study, not just this receptor: Compared with the aged group, the long-lived group had more naive CD4+ T cells, fewer expanded clones and increased TCR diversity, suggesting age selection. Estimates of total diversity from one million sequenced T cells were regarded as lower bounds and underestimates. Bulk unsorted PBMC profiling prevented conclusive comparison of naive and antigen-experienced compartments. Observed TCR beta diversity per million T cells fell roughly linearly with age, and a significant reduction was already apparent by age around 36. Because donor CMV infection status was unknown, age-related changes in expanded clonotypes were potentially confounded. Observed TCR beta diversity correlated strongly with the percentage of naive T cells measured by flow cytometry.

Library preparation was by 5' RACE. The instrument given in TCRdb is Illumina HiSeq 2500. A second PCR of about 6 to 12 cycles was performed with a sample-barcoded 5' primer and a J-beta primer mix. A unique molecular identifier was introduced onto each TCR beta cDNA molecule by a template-switch 5' adaptor carrying 12 random nucleotides. At least 2.5 million CDR3-containing paired-end reads were obtained from each sample. First-strand cDNA was synthesized from all RNA with the Mint cDNA synthesis kit, primed by a TRBC-specific oligonucleotide. All cDNA was treated with uracil-DNA glycosylase and then went through a first 18-cycle PCR with the universal primers M1SS and BC2_uni_R. Under the source paper's analysis protocol: Normalization of each sample was performed by random selection of 1 million high-quality reads, each carrying a distinct molecular identifier. Reads sharing molecular identifiers were discarded rather than binned into consensus sequences. MiTCR, with a Q25 quality threshold and the strictest error-elimination algorithm, was used for CDR3 identification, clonotype clustering and error correction. A nonparametric unseen species model with Euler transformation was used to estimate a lower bound on total TCR beta diversity. The public reads were run again by TCRdb, first through fastp at Q25 and then through MiXCR, and only productive beta chains were kept. Entries that share a CDR3 protein sequence are merged under the most common genes and DNA. TCRdb, not the original authors, processed these V and J calls. Across this sample there are hundreds of thousands of distinct CDR3 sequences, with approximately 40% seen only once. The ten most abundant clones make up about 32% of the sample.

The CDR3 starts with the cysteine, ends with the phenylalanine, and has 14 residues. Only CDR3 DNA remains: 42 bases, in frame from the first base. The germline V gene gives CDR1 as SQVTM and CDR2 as ANQGSEA. Ends trimmed: V by 4 bases, J by 7 bases; bases unmatched to a gene: 11. Regarding this clonotype: The target of this receptor is not known. The record has no base qualities; no much larger clone is one base away.

Donors were approximately 42 systemically healthy Caucasian individuals from Russia aged roughly 6 to 90 years. Ten milliliters of peripheral blood were drawn from each donor into EDTA-treated Vacutainer tubes. Ficoll-Paque density-gradient centrifugation was used to isolate PBMCs, with at least 7 million per sample. Total RNA, at least 6 micrograms per sample, was extracted from PBMCs with Trizol reagent. For every donor, an aliquot of PBMCs went through flow cytometry to measure the percentages of naive CD45RAhigh/CD27high T cells. The origin of this receptor is a man older than 75 in good health. Input material: blood. Rearrangement joined TRBV29-1 to TRBJ2-7, and TRBD1 matches 9 of the central bases. The DNA reads TGCAGCGTTGGGGGGACAGGGCGGTACAATGAGCAGTACTTC. Translated, this is CSVGGTGRYNEQYF.